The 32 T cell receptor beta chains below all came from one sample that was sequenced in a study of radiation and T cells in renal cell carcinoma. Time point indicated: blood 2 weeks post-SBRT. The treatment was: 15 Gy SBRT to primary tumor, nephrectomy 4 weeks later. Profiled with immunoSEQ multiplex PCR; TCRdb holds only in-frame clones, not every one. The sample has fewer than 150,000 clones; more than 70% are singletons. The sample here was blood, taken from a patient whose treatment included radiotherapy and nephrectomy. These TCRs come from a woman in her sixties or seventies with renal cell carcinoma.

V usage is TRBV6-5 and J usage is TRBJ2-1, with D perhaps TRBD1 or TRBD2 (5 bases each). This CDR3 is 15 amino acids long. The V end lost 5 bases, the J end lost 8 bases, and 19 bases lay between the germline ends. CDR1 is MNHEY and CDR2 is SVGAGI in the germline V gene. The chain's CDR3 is CASSPGTRLFDEQFF. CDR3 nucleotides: TGTGCCAGCAGTCCCGGGACCCGTCTTTTCGATGAGCAGTTCTTC.

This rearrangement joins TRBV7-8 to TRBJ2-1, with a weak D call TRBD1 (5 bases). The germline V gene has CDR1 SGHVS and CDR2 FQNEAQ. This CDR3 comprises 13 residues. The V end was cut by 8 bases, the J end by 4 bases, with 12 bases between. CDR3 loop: CASRPGPYNEQFF. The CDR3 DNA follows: TGTGCCAGCCGGCCAGGGCCATACAATGAGCAGTTCTTC.

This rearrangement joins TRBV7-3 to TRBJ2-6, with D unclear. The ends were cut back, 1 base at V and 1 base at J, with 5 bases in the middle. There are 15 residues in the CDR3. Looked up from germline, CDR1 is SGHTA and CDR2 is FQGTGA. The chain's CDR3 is CASSLSTSGANVLTF. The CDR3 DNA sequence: TGTGCCAGCAGCTTAAGCACATCTGGGGCCAACGTCCTGACTTTC.

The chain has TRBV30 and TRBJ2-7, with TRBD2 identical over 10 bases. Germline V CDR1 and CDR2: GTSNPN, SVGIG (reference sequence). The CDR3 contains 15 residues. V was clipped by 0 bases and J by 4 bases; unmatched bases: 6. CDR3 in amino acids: CAWSVPSGGGYEQYF. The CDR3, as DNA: TGTGCCTGGAGTGTACCCAGCGGGGGGGGTTACGAGCAGTACTTC.

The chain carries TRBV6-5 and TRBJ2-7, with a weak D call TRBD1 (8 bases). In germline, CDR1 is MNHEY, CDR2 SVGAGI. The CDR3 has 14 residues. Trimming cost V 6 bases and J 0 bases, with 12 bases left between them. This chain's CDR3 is CASRQGGSSYEQYF. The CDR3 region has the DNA TGTGCCAGCAGACAGGGGGGGAGCTCCTACGAGCAGTACTTC.

The CDR3: CASSDQLAGSTDTQYF. CDR3 coding DNA: TGTGCCAGTAGTGACCAACTAGCGGGGAGCACAGATACGCAGTATTTT. The gene calls are TRBV19 and TRBJ2-3, with 10 bases matching TRBD2. Germline V CDR1 and CDR2: LNHDA, SQIVND (reference sequence). V was pared by 5 bases and J by 0 bases, with 5 bases of the junction left unmatched. The CDR3 loop spans 16 amino acids.

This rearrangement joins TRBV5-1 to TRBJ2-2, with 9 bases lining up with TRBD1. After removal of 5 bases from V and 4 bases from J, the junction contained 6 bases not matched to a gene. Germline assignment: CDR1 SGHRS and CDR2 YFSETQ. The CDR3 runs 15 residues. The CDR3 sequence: CASREGTGLTGELFF. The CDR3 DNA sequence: TGCGCCAGCAGAGAAGGGACAGGGCTCACCGGGGAGCTGTTTTTT.

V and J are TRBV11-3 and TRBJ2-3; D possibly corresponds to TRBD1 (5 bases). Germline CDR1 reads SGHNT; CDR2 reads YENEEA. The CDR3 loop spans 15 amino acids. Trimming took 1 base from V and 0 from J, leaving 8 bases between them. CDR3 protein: CASSLGPGSTDTQYF. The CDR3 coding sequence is TGTGCCAGCAGCTTAGGGCCAGGGAGCACAGATACGCAGTATTTT.

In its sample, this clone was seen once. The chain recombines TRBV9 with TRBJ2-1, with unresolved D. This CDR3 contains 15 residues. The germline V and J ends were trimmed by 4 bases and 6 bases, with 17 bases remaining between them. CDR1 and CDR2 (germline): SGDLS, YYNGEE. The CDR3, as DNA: TGTGCCAGCAGCCATCCCCGGCGTCCGGGCAATGAGCAGTTCTTC. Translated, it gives CASSHPRRPGNEQFF.

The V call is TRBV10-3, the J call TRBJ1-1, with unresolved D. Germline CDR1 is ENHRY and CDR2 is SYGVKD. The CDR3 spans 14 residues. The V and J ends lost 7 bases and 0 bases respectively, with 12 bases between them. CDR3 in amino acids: CAITLSLLNTEAFF. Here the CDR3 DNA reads TGTGCCATCACGCTCAGCCTTCTGAACACTGAAGCTTTCTTT.

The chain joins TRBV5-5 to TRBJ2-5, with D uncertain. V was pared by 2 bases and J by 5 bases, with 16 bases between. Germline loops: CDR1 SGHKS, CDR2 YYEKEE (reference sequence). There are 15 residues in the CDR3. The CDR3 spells CASSFRATSLETQYF. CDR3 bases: TGTGCCAGCAGCTTTAGGGCGACATCATTGGAGACCCAGTACTTC.

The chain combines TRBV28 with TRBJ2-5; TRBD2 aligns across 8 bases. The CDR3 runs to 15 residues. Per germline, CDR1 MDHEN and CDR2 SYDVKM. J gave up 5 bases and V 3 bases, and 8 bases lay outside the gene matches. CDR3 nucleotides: TGTGCCAGCAGTTTGTCTCGGGGGGGAGGCGAGACCCAGTACTTC. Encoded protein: CASSLSRGGGETQYF.

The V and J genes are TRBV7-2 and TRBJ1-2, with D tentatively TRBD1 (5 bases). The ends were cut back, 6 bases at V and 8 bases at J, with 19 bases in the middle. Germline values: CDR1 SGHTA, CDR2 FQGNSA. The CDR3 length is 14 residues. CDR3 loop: CASSPGPPGGGYTF. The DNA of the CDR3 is TGTGCCAGCAGTCCGGGACCTCCAGGTGGAGGCTACACCTTC.

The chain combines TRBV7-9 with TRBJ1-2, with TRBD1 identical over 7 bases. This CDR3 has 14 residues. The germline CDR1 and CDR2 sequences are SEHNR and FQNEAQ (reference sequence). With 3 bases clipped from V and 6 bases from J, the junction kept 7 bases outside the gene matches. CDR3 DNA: TGTGCCAGCAGCTTGGCCGGGACAGCGAATGGCTACACCTTC. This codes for CASSLAGTANGYTF.

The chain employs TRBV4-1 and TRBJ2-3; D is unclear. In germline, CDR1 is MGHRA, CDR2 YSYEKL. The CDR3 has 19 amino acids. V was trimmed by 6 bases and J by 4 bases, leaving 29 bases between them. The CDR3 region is CASSRSPNTAPVTADTQYF. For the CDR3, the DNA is TGCGCCAGCAGTCGCAGCCCGAATACCGCCCCAGTTACCGCAGATACGCAGTATTTT.

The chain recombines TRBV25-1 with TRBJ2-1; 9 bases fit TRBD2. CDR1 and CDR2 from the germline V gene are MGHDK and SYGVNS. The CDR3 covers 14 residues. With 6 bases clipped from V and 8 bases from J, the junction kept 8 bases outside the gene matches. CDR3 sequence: CASRLSGGTDEQFF. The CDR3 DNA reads TGTGCCAGCAGGTTGAGCGGGGGGACGGATGAGCAGTTCTTC.

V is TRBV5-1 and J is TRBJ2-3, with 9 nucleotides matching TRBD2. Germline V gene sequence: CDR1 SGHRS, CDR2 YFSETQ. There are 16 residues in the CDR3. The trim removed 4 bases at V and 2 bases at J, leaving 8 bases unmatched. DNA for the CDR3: TGCGCCAGCAGCGCTGGGGGACTAGCCCCCACAGATACGCAGTATTTT. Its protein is CASSAGGLAPTDTQYF.

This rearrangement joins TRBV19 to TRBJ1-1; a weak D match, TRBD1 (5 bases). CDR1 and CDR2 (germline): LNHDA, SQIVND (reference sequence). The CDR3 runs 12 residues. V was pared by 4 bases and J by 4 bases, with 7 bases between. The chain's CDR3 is CASSRGVTEAFF. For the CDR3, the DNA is TGTGCCAGTAGTAGGGGGGTCACTGAAGCTTTCTTT.

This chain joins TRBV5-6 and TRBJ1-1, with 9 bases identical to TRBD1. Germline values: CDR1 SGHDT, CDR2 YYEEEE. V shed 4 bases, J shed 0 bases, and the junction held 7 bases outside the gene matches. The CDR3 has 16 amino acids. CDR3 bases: TGTGCCAGCAGCAGCTTCGGACAGGGGATGAACACTGAAGCTTTCTTT. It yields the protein CASSSFGQGMNTEAFF.

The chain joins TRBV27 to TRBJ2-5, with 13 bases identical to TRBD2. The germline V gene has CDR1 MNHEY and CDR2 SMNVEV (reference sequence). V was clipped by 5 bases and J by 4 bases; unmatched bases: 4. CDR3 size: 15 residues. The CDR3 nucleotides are TGTGCCAGCAGTCCTCGGACTAGCGGGGGAGAGACCCAGTACTTC. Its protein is CASSPRTSGGETQYF.

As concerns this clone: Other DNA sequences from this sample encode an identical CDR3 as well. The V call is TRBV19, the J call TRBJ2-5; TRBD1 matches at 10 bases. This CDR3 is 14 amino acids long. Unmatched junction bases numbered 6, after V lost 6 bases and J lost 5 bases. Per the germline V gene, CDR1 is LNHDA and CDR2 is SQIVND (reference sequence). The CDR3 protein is CASRRQGARETQYF. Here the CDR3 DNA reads TGTGCCAGTAGGAGACAGGGGGCACGGGAGACCCAGTACTTC.

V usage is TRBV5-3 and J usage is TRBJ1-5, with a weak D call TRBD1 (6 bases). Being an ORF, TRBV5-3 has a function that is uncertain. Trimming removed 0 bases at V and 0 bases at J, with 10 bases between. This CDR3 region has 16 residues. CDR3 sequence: CARSLVQGDSNQPQHF. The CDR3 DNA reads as TGTGCCAGAAGCTTGGTACAGGGAGATAGCAATCAGCCCCAGCATTTT.

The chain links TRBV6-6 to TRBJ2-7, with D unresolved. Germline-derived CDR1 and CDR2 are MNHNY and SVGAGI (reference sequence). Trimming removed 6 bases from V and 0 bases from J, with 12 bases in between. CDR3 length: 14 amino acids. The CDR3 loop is CASSPSLSSYEQYF. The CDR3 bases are TGTGCCAGCAGCCCGTCCCTTAGCTCCTACGAGCAGTACTTC.

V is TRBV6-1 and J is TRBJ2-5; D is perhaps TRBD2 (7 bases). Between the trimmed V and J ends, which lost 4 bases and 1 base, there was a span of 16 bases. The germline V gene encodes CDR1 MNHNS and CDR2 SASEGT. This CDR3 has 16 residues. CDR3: CASSVSAGGAQETQYF. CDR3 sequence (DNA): TGTGCCAGCAGTGTCTCCGCTGGGGGGGCCCAAGAGACCCAGTACTTC.

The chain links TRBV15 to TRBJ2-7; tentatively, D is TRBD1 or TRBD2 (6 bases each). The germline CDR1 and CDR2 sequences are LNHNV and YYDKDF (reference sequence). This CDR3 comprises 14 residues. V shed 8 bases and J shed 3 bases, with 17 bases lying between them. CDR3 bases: TGTGCCACCTCCCCCCGGGGGCTAAACTACGAGCAGTACTTC. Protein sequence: CATSPRGLNYEQYF.

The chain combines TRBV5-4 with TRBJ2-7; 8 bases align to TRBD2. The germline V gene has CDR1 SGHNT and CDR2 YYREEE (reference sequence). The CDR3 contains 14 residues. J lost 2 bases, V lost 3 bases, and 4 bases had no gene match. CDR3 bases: TGTGCCAGCAGCTCCTCGGGGGGGACCTACGAGCAGTACTTC. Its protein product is CASSSSGGTYEQYF.

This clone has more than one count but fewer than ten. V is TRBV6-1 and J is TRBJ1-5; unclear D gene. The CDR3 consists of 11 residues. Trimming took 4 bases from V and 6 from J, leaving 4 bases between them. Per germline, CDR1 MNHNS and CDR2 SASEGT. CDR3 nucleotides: TGTGCCAGCAGTGTTAGTCAGCCCCAGCATTTT. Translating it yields CASSVSQPQHF.

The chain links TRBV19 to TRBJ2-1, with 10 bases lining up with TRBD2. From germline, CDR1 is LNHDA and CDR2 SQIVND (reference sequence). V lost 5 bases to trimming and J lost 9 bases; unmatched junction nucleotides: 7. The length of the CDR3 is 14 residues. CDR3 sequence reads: CASSYSGGNGEQFF. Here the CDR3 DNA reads TGTGCCAGTAGTTATAGCGGGGGGAATGGTGAGCAGTTCTTC. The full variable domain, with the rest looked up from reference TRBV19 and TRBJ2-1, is DGGITQSPKYLFRKEGQNVTLSCEQNLNHDAMYWYRQDPGQGLRLIYYSQIVNDFQKGDIAEGYSVSREKKESFPLTVTSAQKNPTAFYLCASSYSGGNGEQFFGPGTRLTVL.

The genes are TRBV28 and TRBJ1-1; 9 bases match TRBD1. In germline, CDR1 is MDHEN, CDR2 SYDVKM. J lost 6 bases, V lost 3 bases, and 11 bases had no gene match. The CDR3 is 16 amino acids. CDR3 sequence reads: CASSLPPRTGVAEAFF. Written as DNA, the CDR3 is TGTGCCAGCAGTTTGCCCCCTAGGACAGGGGTTGCTGAAGCTTTCTTT.

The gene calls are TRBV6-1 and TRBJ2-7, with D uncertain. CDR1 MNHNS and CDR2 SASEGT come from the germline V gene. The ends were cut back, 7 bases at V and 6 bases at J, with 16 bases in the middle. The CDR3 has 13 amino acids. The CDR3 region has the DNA TGTGCCAGCACCATCTCTCCCAATACCGAGCAGTACTTC. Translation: CASTISPNTEQYF.

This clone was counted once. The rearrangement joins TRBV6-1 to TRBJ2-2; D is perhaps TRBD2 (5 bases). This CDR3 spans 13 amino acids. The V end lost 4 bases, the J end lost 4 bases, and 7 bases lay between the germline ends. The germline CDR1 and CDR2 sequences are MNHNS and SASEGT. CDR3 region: CASSGEGTGELFF. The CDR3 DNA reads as TGTGCCAGCAGTGGAGAGGGCACCGGGGAGCTGTTTTTT.

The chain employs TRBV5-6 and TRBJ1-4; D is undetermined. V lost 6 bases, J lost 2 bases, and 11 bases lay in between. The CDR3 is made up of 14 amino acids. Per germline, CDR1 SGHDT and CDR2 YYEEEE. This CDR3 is CASIPMGTNEKLFF. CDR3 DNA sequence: TGTGCCAGCATTCCGATGGGCACTAATGAAAAACTGTTTTTT.